This note documents a single T cell receptor beta chain sequence. The target antigen is unknown. The data are from a study of blood T cells in healthy people across ages. Study-wide context: Roughly one uniquely barcoded beta molecule per two T cells was captured.

Then a second PCR, running about 6 to 12 cycles, was carried out with a sample-barcoded 5' primer and a J-beta primer mix. Using its own MiXCR run on the 5' RACE reads, TCRdb lists one record per CDR3 protein. Among just over 800,000 distinct CDR3 sequences listed, under 80% were seen once. Regarding the study as a whole: The donors' CMV status was not determined, possibly confounding changes in expanded clonotypes. Roughly linear age-related decline in beta diversity appeared, significant by age approximately 40.

V shed 3 bases and J shed 8 bases, with 13 bases lying between them. This CDR3 contains 13 residues. CDR1 and CDR2 from the germline V gene are SEHNR and FQNEAQ (reference sequence). The chain uses TRBV7-9 and TRBJ1-2; D may be TRBD1 (5 bases). The sequence was collected from a man younger than 45 in good health. Sequenced material: blood. CDR3 DNA sequence: TGTGCCAGCAGCTTGGGGGATGGCAGGGGCTACACCTTC. Protein: CASSLGDGRGYTF.